The 21 T cell receptor beta chains below all came from one sample that was sequenced in a study of blood T cell repertoires in COVID-19 (dated by TCRdb to about 2020). The library was prepared using the immunoSEQ multiplex PCR assay. TCRdb re-hosts the immuneACCESS table, in-frame sequences only. Its copies lack some clones; in the studies checked, an unresolved V gene accounts for under half of them, and the cause for the rest is not known. In this sample the table shows approximately 260,000 clones, roughly 90% of which occur a single time. Jointly, the top ten make up roughly 1.9% of the sample. The sequencing input was PBMCs or T cells enriched from blood (not recorded which). These receptors were taken from a woman aged 60-70 years who had recovered from COVID-19.

The V gene is TRBV7-9, the J gene TRBJ2-1; a possible D gene is TRBD1 (6 bases). V lost 5 bases to trimming and J lost 9 bases, with 17 bases between them. Germline V gene data show CDR1 as SEHNR and CDR2 as FQNEAQ (reference sequence). The CDR3 is 14 residues long. The CDR3 nucleotides are TGTGCCAGCAGCCCCACGGGACAAAGTCCTGAGCAGTTCTTC. It encodes CASSPTGQSPEQFF.

This chain uses TRBV5-1 with TRBJ2-5; 11 bases are a match to TRBD2. CDR1 SGHRS and CDR2 YFSETQ come from the germline V gene. Trimming at V came to 0 bases and at J to 1 base, leaving 2 bases not matched to a gene. This CDR3 is built from 16 residues. The CDR3 reads CASSLAGTSGQETQYF. CDR3 bases: TGCGCCAGCAGCTTGGCCGGGACTAGCGGCCAAGAGACCCAGTACTTC.

The chain uses TRBV18 and TRBJ1-3; weak D call: TRBD1 (6 bases). V dropped 5 bases and J dropped 7 bases, with 12 bases sitting between them. Germline CDR1 reads KGHSH; CDR2 reads LQKENI. The CDR3 runs to 13 residues. The CDR3: CASSGQTLNTIYF. Written as DNA, the CDR3 is TGTGCCAGCTCAGGACAGACCCTCAACACCATATATTTT.

The chain has TRBV18 and TRBJ2-7; weak D call: TRBD1 (6 bases). V lost 4 bases, J lost 3 bases, and 10 bases lay in between. Germline CDR1 is KGHSH and CDR2 is LQKENI. There are 13 residues in the CDR3. The CDR3 sequence is CASSHGQSYEQYF. The CDR3 nucleotides read TGTGCCAGCTCACACGGACAGAGCTACGAGCAGTACTTC.

The rearrangement uses TRBV2 and TRBJ1-2; D is unresolved. Germline CDR1 is SNHLY and CDR2 is FYNNEI. The CDR3 is 14 residues long. Trimming took off 5 bases at V and 1 base at J, with 11 bases between the two ends. The CDR3 nucleotides are TGTGCCAGCAGTATCGACACCCTTAACTATGGCTACACCTTC. It translates to CASSIDTLNYGYTF.

The chain couples TRBV18 to TRBJ1-4, with unresolved D. Germline V lookup: CDR1 KGHSH, CDR2 LQKENI. V was trimmed by 5 bases and J by 8 bases, leaving 12 bases between them. The CDR3 sequence is 13 residues long. CDR3 in DNA: TGTGCCAGCTCAACAACGAGGGAGGAAAAACTGTTTTTT. It specifies CASSTTREEKLFF. The full variable domain, its missing parts supplied by reference TRBV18 and TRBJ1-4, is NAGVMQNPRHLVRRRGQEARLRCSPMKGHSHVYWYRQLPEEGLKFMVYLQKENIIDESGMPKERFSAEFPKEGPSILRIQQVVRGDSAAYFCASSTTREEKLFFGSGTQLSVL.

J is TRBJ2-5 and V is TRBV5-1; TRBD2 might be the D (6 bases). This CDR3 region has 14 residues. Germline V lookup: CDR1 SGHRS, CDR2 YFSETQ. V was pared by 0 bases and J by 4 bases, with 10 bases between. The CDR3, as DNA: TGCGCCAGCAGCTTGGGTCCGGAGGGAGAGACCCAGTACTTC. As protein: CASSLGPEGETQYF.

This chain links TRBV6-5 with TRBJ1-4, with TRBD1 matching over 8 bases. The CDR3 contains 16 residues. Germline V lookup: CDR1 MNHEY, CDR2 SVGAGI. Trimming took 0 bases from V and 6 from J; bases not matched to a gene: 6. The CDR3: CASSYSPDRGDEKLFF. CDR3 nucleotide sequence: TGTGCCAGCAGTTACTCTCCCGACAGGGGCGATGAAAAACTGTTTTTT.

V is TRBV5-1 and J is TRBJ1-1; 9 positions match TRBD1. In germline, CDR1 is SGHRS, CDR2 YFSETQ. With V trimmed by 4 bases and J by 3 bases, 7 bases remained unmatched. This CDR3 contains 15 residues. In DNA, the CDR3 is TGCGCCAGCAGCCGATGGGACAGGGTCGACACTGAAGCTTTCTTT. This translates into CASSRWDRVDTEAFF.

The chain has TRBV27 and TRBJ1-6; TRBD1 matches 7 bases. Per germline, CDR1 MNHEY and CDR2 SMNVEV (reference sequence). Trimming cost V 6 bases and J 0 bases; bases outside gene matches: 14. The CDR3 is 19 amino acids. The CDR3 protein is CASRGGLLPLSSYNSPLHF. CDR3 bases: TGTGCCAGCAGAGGGGGCCTACTTCCCTTAAGCTCCTATAATTCACCCCTCCACTTT.

The J gene is TRBJ2-1, the V gene TRBV11-3; weak D call: TRBD2 (5 bases). Germline loops: CDR1 SGHNT, CDR2 YENEEA. The CDR3 is 16 residues long. The V end lost 3 bases, the J end lost 3 bases, and 15 bases lay between the germline ends. CDR3 bases: TGTGCCAGCAGCTTCCGGGGTGGTAACTACTACAATGAGCAGTTCTTC. It yields the protein CASSFRGGNYYNEQFF.

The V call is TRBV19, the J call TRBJ1-4, with a weak D call TRBD1 (5 bases). The CDR3 totals 15 residues. The V end lost 4 bases, the J end lost 7 bases, and 16 bases lay between the germline ends. Per the germline V gene, CDR1 is LNHDA and CDR2 is SQIVND (reference sequence). The CDR3 reads CASSTQRTGGEKLFF. CDR3 in DNA: TGTGCCAGTAGTACCCAGAGAACCGGGGGTGAAAAACTGTTTTTT. Filled out from reference TRBV19 and TRBJ1-4, the complete variable domain reads DGGITQSPKYLFRKEGQNVTLSCEQNLNHDAMYWYRQDPGQGLRLIYYSQIVNDFQKGDIAEGYSVSREKKESFPLTVTSAQKNPTAFYLCASSTQRTGGEKLFFGSGTQLSVL.

A single count supports this clone. The DNA for the CDR3 is TGTGCCAGCAGCCCCGCGGGGGGCTCCTCCTACGAGCAGTACTTC. This sequence encodes CASSPAGGSSYEQYF. V is TRBV9 and J is TRBJ2-7; 8 bases fit TRBD2. Germline V gene lookup returns CDR1 SGDLS and CDR2 YYNGEE. J lost 0 bases, V lost 4 bases, and 6 bases had no gene match. This CDR3 is built from 15 residues.

The rearrangement joins TRBV7-9 to TRBJ2-1; the D is unclear. This CDR3 comprises 15 residues. Trimming removed 4 bases at V and 5 bases at J, with 15 bases between. Germline values: CDR1 SEHNR, CDR2 FQNEAQ (reference sequence). CDR3 amino acids: CASSYIPPSNNEQFF. For the CDR3, the DNA is TGTGCCAGCAGCTATATCCCACCTTCTAACAATGAGCAGTTCTTC. Drawing the rest from reference TRBV7-9 and TRBJ2-1, the complete variable domain is DTGVSQNPRHKITKRGQNVTFRCDPISEHNRLYWYRQTLGQGPEFLTYFQNEAQLEKSRLLSDRFSAERPKGSFSTLEIQRTEQGDSAMYLCASSYIPPSNNEQFFGPGTRLTVL.

This clone was picked up one time. CDR3 bases: TGTGCCAGCAGCTTGGATTCAGGGATGAACACTGAAGCTTTCTTT. Its protein product is CASSLDSGMNTEAFF. The chain employs TRBV5-4 and TRBJ1-1; TRBD1 might be the D (5 bases). Trimming stripped 0 bases from V and 0 bases from J, with 9 bases between. The CDR3 contains 15 residues. Germline assignment: CDR1 SGHNT and CDR2 YYREEE (reference sequence).

The V and J genes are TRBV6-5 and TRBJ1-1; TRBD1 matches at 9 bases. The length of the CDR3 is 14 residues. The germline gives CDR1 MNHEY, CDR2 SVGAGI. V trimming: 7 bases; J trimming: 5 bases; junction bases outside the gene matches: 8. CDR3 region: CASTQGQGGTEAFF. The CDR3 DNA is TGTGCCAGCACTCAGGGACAGGGTGGGACTGAAGCTTTCTTT.

This chain links TRBV28 with TRBJ1-1; 7 nucleotides line up with TRBD1. V lost 3 bases to trimming and J lost 7 bases; unmatched junction nucleotides: 5. Looked up from germline, CDR1 is MDHEN and CDR2 is SYDVKM. The CDR3 sequence is 13 residues long. CDR3 DNA: TGTGCCAGCAGTTTGTGGACAGGCGGTGAAGCTTTCTTT. This codes for CASSLWTGGEAFF. Full variable domain (outside the CDR3, taken from reference TRBV28 and TRBJ1-1): DVKVTQSSRYLVKRTGEKVFLECVQDMDHENMFWYRQDPGLGLRLIYFSYDVKMKEKGDIPEGYSVSREKKERFSLILESASTNQTSMYLCASSLWTGGEAFFGQGTRLTVV.

The chain carries TRBV9 and TRBJ1-2; D is perhaps TRBD1 (6 bases). Between the trimmed V and J ends, which lost 0 bases and 0 bases, there was a span of 6 bases. Germline V CDR1 and CDR2: SGDLS, YYNGEE. The CDR3 totals 14 residues. As DNA, the CDR3 is TGTGCCAGCAGCGTAGGGGACACTAACTATGGCTACACCTTC. Residues: CASSVGDTNYGYTF.

The V and J genes are TRBV28 and TRBJ2-2, with D maybe TRBD2 (6 bases). The CDR3 totals 14 residues. The ends were cut back, 6 bases at V and 6 bases at J, with 14 bases in the middle. Germline loops: CDR1 MDHEN, CDR2 SYDVKM. CDR3 protein: CASSGGLSAGELFF. CDR3 nucleotide sequence: TGTGCCAGCAGCGGGGGACTGAGTGCCGGGGAGCTGTTTTTT.

The chain recombines TRBV29-1 with TRBJ2-1; TRBD1 matches at 7 bases. V was clipped by 8 bases and J by 3 bases; unmatched bases: 7. The CDR3 has 13 amino acids. Germline CDR1 and CDR2: SQVTM and ANQGSEA. CDR3 residues: CSSRQGYYNEQFF. DNA for the CDR3: TGCAGCTCACGACAGGGATACTACAATGAGCAGTTCTTC.

This clone was observed a few times. V gene TRBV28 combines with J gene TRBJ1-1, with D perhaps TRBD1 (6 bases). The CDR3 totals 14 residues. V was clipped by 8 bases and J by 3 bases, with 16 bases between them. Germline V gene lookup returns CDR1 MDHEN and CDR2 SYDVKM. This CDR3 is CASDTRGKDTEAFF. The DNA of the CDR3 is TGTGCCAGCGACACTAGGGGGAAGGACACTGAAGCTTTCTTT. Filled out from reference TRBV28 and TRBJ1-1, the complete variable domain reads DVKVTQSSRYLVKRTGEKVFLECVQDMDHENMFWYRQDPGLGLRLIYFSYDVKMKEKGDIPEGYSVSREKKERFSLILESASTNQTSMYLCASDTRGKDTEAFFGQGTRLTVV.